Listed below are T cell receptor beta chains from one sample, sequenced in a study of response to subunit inactivated influenza vaccine. TCRdb re-called the RT-PCR reads through MiXCR, storing one row per CDR3 protein. The table records fewer than 350,000 distinct CDR3 sequences, 20% to 25% of them present only once. The sequences come from PBMCs from blood, collected about 20 months after vaccination. These receptors all come from a man aged 45 to 70 who received an inactivated influenza vaccine. CDR3s include the opening cysteine and the closing phenylalanine or tryptophan. Fields, in order: J gene, V gene, D gene, clone size, CDR3 protein, CDR3 DNA. A D gene is named only where the DNA matches it firmly. Size values are once, few and many counts, or a class for expanded clones, and some rows have none.

TRBJ1-2 TRBV7-9 NA NA CASSLGGGIWGYTF TGTGCCAGCAGCTTAGGCGGCGGGATTTGGGGCTACACCTTC
TRBJ2-1 TRBV7-9 TRBD2 few CASSPGLAGEQFF TGTGCCAGCAGCCCCGGACTAGCGGGTGAGCAGTTCTTC
TRBJ1-1 TRBV6-2/TRBV6-3 TRBD1 NA CASSSRGTEYSRNTEAFF TGTGCCAGCAGTTCCCGAGGGACAGAGTACTCTAGGAACACTGAAGCTTTCTTT
TRBJ2-1 TRBV5-1 TRBD1 few CASRLGTAYNEQFF TGCGCCAGTCGCCTCGGGACAGCTTACAATGAGCAGTTCTTC
TRBJ1-1 TRBV7-2 NA few CASSSAVRGVTEAFF TGTGCCAGCAGCTCCGCCGTGAGGGGTGTGACTGAAGCTTTCTTT
TRBJ1-2 TRBV12-3/TRBV12-4 NA few CASNLNLANYGYTF TGTGCCAGCAATTTAAACTTGGCTAACTATGGCTACACCTTC
TRBJ1-4 TRBV20-1 NA many CSATTLGFRDEKLFF TGCAGTGCCACAACCCTGGGATTTAGGGATGAAAAACTGTTTTTT
TRBJ1-4 TRBV7-2 NA NA CASSPATTNEKLFF TGTGCCAGCAGTCCCGCTACAACTAATGAAAAACTGTTTTTT
TRBJ1-1 TRBV5-1 TRBD1 NA CASSLPGGSGTEAFF TGCGCCAGCAGCTTACCAGGGGGCTCTGGCACTGAAGCTTTCTTT
TRBJ2-1 TRBV20-1 NA few CSARDWDQVQFF TGCAGTGCTAGGGACTGGGATCAGGTGCAGTTCTTC
TRBJ1-1 TRBV12-3/TRBV12-4 NA few CASSFWGSGTEAFF TGTGCCAGCAGTTTTTGGGGTTCCGGCACTGAAGCTTTCTTT
TRBJ2-1 TRBV6-5 TRBD2 NA CASSYGAGSSGSPEQFF TGTGCCAGCAGTTACGGTGCAGGGTCTAGCGGGAGTCCGGAGCAGTTCTTC
TRBJ2-1 TRBV28 NA few CASTLGRDYNEQFF TGTGCCAGCACATTAGGTAGAGACTACAATGAGCAGTTCTTC
TRBJ1-5 TRBV10-3 TRBD1 many CAISEQGGNQPQHF TGTGCCATCAGTGAACAGGGGGGCAATCAGCCCCAGCATTTT
TRBJ1-5 TRBV7-2 NA NA CASSPDGANQPQHF TGTGCCAGCAGCCCAGACGGGGCCAATCAGCCCCAGCATTTT
TRBJ2-7 TRBV3-1 TRBD1 NA CASSQGGTGAQYF TGTGCCAGCAGCCAAGGAGGAACAGGGGCGCAGTACTTC
TRBJ2-5 TRBV12-3/TRBV12-4 NA few CASSLGRRETQYF TGTGCCAGCAGTCTCGGCAGGCGGGAGACCCAGTACTTC
TRBJ2-7 TRBV27 NA few CASRKPRLSSYEQYF TGTGCCAGCAGAAAACCGAGATTAAGCTCCTACGAGCAGTACTTC
TRBJ2-2 TRBV5-5 NA NA CASSLGLWGGELFF TGTGCCAGCAGCTTGGGACTATGGGGCGGGGAGCTGTTTTTT
TRBJ1-1 TRBV12-3/TRBV12-4 TRBD1 NA CASSLRDRVTEAFF TGTGCCAGCAGTCTCCGGGACAGGGTCACTGAAGCTTTCTTT
TRBJ2-1 TRBV7-2 NA once CASSLTTVYNEQFF TGTGCCAGCAGCTTAACGACAGTATACAATGAGCAGTTCTTC
TRBJ2-5 TRBV25-1 NA NA CASSEHPEGVEGEGETQYF TGTGCCAGCAGTGAACACCCCGAGGGTGTTGAGGGGGAGGGAGAGACCCAGTACTTC
TRBJ2-1 TRBV20-1 NA NA CSVLGGTSSYNEQFF TGCAGTGTTCTAGGCGGGACCTCCTCCTACAATGAGCAGTTCTTC
TRBJ1-1 TRBV7-9 TRBD1 NA CASSPWGQGVLNTEAFF TGTGCCAGCAGCCCCTGGGGACAGGGGGTTTTGAACACTGAAGCTTTCTTT
TRBJ2-2 TRBV2 TRBD2 NA CASRRGANTGELFF TGTGCCAGTCGTCGGGGGGCGAACACCGGGGAGCTGTTTTTT
TRBJ2-1 TRBV29-1 NA NA CSVDRALSEQFF TGCAGCGTTGATAGGGCCTTGAGTGAGCAGTTCTTC
TRBJ1-1 TRBV6-2/TRBV6-3 TRBD1 few CASSPHSGGNTEAFF TGTGCCAGCAGTCCACACTCAGGGGGGAACACTGAAGCTTTCTTT
TRBJ1-1 TRBV10-3 NA NA CAISESGESMNTEAFF TGTGCCATCAGTGAGTCCGGGGAAAGTATGAACACTGAAGCTTTCTTT
TRBJ2-7 TRBV7-2 NA once CASSLATGTAQGQYF TGTGCCAGCAGCTTAGCGACAGGAACCGCTCAAGGGCAGTACTTC
TRBJ1-2 TRBV3-1 NA few CASGRQLYGYTF TGTGCCAGCGGCCGACAGCTCTATGGCTACACCTTC
TRBJ2-1 TRBV5-1 TRBD2 NA CASSLAAASGSSDNEQFF TGCGCCAGCAGCTTGGCCGCGGCTAGCGGGAGTAGTGACAATGAGCAGTTCTTC
TRBJ2-7 TRBV14 NA few CASSWTERAEQYF TGTGCCAGCAGCTGGACAGAAAGGGCCGAGCAGTACTTC
TRBJ2-3 TRBV20-1 NA few CSAYPLKRGTDTQYF TGCAGTGCCTACCCTCTCAAGCGGGGCACAGATACGCAGTATTTT
TRBJ2-2 TRBV3-1 NA many CASSPRYTAGELFF TGTGCCAGCAGCCCCCGGTACACCGCCGGGGAGCTGTTTTTT
TRBJ2-7 TRBV20-1 NA NA CSASPIRDSYEQYF TGCAGTGCTAGTCCCATCAGGGACTCCTACGAGCAGTACTTC
TRBJ2-7 TRBV7-2 TRBD2 few CASSLALAGVREQYF TGTGCCAGCAGCTTAGCGCTAGCGGGAGTCCGCGAGCAGTACTTC
TRBJ2-1 TRBV18 NA few CASSPPPGVIYNEQFF TGTGCCAGCTCACCACCCCCAGGGGTCATCTACAATGAGCAGTTCTTC
TRBJ2-1 TRBV29-1 NA many CSVGWDWVYNEQFF TGCAGCGTTGGGTGGGATTGGGTTTACAATGAGCAGTTCTTC
TRBJ2-2 TRBV27 NA few CASSRPGVGSTGELFF TGTGCCAGCAGTCGACCGGGGGTGGGGAGCACCGGGGAGCTGTTTTTT
TRBJ1-6 TRBV10-3 TRBD1 NA CAIGGQGSYNSPLHF TGTGCCATCGGGGGACAGGGCTCCTATAATTCACCCCTCCACTTT
TRBJ2-7 TRBV11-2 NA NA CASSLSSEYEQYF TGTGCCAGCAGCTTATCTAGCGAGTACGAGCAGTACTTC
TRBJ2-7 TRBV11-2 TRBD2 many CASSPISGSGEQYF TGTGCCAGCAGCCCCATTAGCGGGAGCGGCGAGCAGTACTTC
TRBJ1-5 TRBV5-1 NA NA CASSFRGLPWNQPQHF TGCGCCAGCAGCTTCCGGGGACTCCCTTGGAATCAGCCCCAGCATTTT
TRBJ2-7 TRBV4-2 TRBD2 NA CASSPGLAESSYEQYF TGTGCCAGCAGCCCTGGACTAGCGGAGAGCTCCTACGAGCAGTACTTC
TRBJ2-3 TRBV12-3/TRBV12-4 NA few CASSPSPGRDTQYF TGTGCCAGCAGTCCCTCACCGGGAAGGGATACGCAGTATTTT
TRBJ1-5 TRBV12-3/TRBV12-4 NA NA CASHGGAVDQPQHF TGTGCCAGCCATGGGGGCGCAGTTGATCAGCCCCAGCATTTT
TRBJ2-2 TRBV7-9 NA NA CASSWTGELFF TGTGCCAGCAGCTGGACCGGGGAGCTGTTTTTT
TRBJ1-2 TRBV29-1 TRBD1 many CSVWDRARSPYTF TGCAGCGTTTGGGACAGGGCCAGGAGCCCCTACACCTTC
TRBJ2-1 TRBV6-2/TRBV6-3 NA few CAGSLGNEQFF TGTGCCGGGTCTCTCGGCAATGAGCAGTTCTTC
TRBJ2-4 TRBV7-2 NA NA CASRKTGATKNIQYF TGTGCCAGCAGGAAAACCGGGGCAACCAAAAACATTCAGTACTTC
TRBJ2-1 TRBV15 TRBD1 NA CATSKTGGAYNEQFF TGTGCCACCAGCAAGACAGGGGGCGCCTACAATGAGCAGTTCTTC
TRBJ1-1 TRBV24-1 NA NA CATSDPRAGDTEAFF TGTGCCACCAGTGATCCCCGGGCAGGGGACACTGAAGCTTTCTTT
TRBJ1-4 TRBV15 NA few CATSRDRQQNEKLFF TGTGCCACCAGCAGAGATAGGCAGCAAAATGAAAAACTGTTTTTT
TRBJ2-3 TRBV28 NA NA CASSFLSGTDTQYF TGTGCCAGCAGTTTCCTTAGCGGCACAGATACGCAGTATTTT
TRBJ2-1 TRBV6-1 NA few CASRPWGGRNEQFF TGTGCCAGCCGCCCATGGGGGGGGCGGAATGAGCAGTTCTTC